This TCR beta chain comes out of a study of OX40 agonist ivuxolimab in advanced cancers. This clone was detected only once. Its antigen is not known. The table came from immunoSEQ multiplex PCR; TCRdb's copy has only in-frame clones and leaves some out. The data contain tens of thousands of clones, roughly 94% of them singletons. CDR3 size: 15 residues. The germline CDR1 and CDR2 sequences are MGHRA and YSYEKL. The ends were cut back, 1 base at V and 4 bases at J, with 13 bases in the middle. Study findings and constraints: More expanded clones were seen, on average, in CD8+ T cells than in CD4+.

The sample in question was CD4+ or CD8+ T cells sorted from blood, obtained in a trial of the OX40 agonist ivuxolimab. The TCR sequence derives from an adult with an advanced solid tumor such as melanoma, head and neck, liver or kidney cancer. This chain joins TRBV4-1 and TRBJ1-2, with TRBD1 as a possible D gene (5 bases). DNA of the CDR3: TGCGCCAGCAGCCAAGTGGGGGGTAGTGGCTATGGCTACACCTTC. Translating gives CASSQVGGSGYGYTF.